Listed here are 25 T cell receptor beta chains from one sample, sequenced in a study of control samples from healthy donors and cancer patients. Some clones are missing from TCRdb's copy, which holds only in-frame ones; the method was immunoSEQ multiplex PCR. The repertoire has about 170,000 clones, roughly 91% of them found once; the top ten carry approximately 1.6%. The specimen was blood. These receptors originate from a woman aged 30 to 39 in good health.

The rearrangement links TRBV4-3 to TRBJ1-5; D unclear. CDR1 is LGHNA and CDR2 is YSLEER in the germline V gene. V was pared by 1 base and J by 4 bases, with 5 bases between. There are 13 residues in the CDR3. The CDR3 loop reads CASSQGENQPQHF. The CDR3 coding sequence is TGCGCCAGCAGCCAAGGGGAAAATCAGCCCCAGCATTTT.

The chain combines TRBV7-2 with TRBJ1-1, with 8 bases aligning to TRBD1. Per germline, CDR1 SGHTA and CDR2 FQGNSA. The CDR3 consists of 14 residues. Unmatched junction bases numbered 6, after V lost 2 bases and J lost 7 bases. The CDR3 coding sequence is TGTGCCAGCAGCTTATTGGGGACAGGCGATGAAGCTTTCTTT. This gives the protein CASSLLGTGDEAFF. Supplemented by reference TRBV7-2 and TRBJ1-1, the full variable domain reads GAGVSQSPSNKVTEKGKDVELRCDPISGHTALYWYRQSLGQGLEFLIYFQGNSAPDKSGLPSDRFSAERTGGSVSTLTIQRTQQEDSAVYLCASSLLGTGDEAFFGQGTRLTVV.

This sequence joins TRBV2 and TRBJ2-1; TRBD2 agrees at 9 bases. Looked up from germline, CDR1 is SNHLY and CDR2 is FYNNEI. CDR3 length equals 16 residues. With V trimmed by 7 bases and J by 0 bases, 7 bases remained unmatched. The CDR3 spells CASNKDSGSSYNEQFF. The CDR3, as DNA: TGTGCCAGCAATAAAGATAGCGGGAGCTCCTACAATGAGCAGTTCTTC.

The CDR3 nucleotides are TGTGCCAGCAGTTACGACAGGGGAGGCTACACCTTC. Its protein is CASSYDRGGYTF. V and J are TRBV6-5 and TRBJ1-2; TRBD1 matches at 8 bases. J lost 8 bases, V lost 2 bases, and 1 base had no gene match. The CDR3 contains 12 residues. CDR1 MNHEY and CDR2 SVGAGI come from the germline V gene.

The chain recombines TRBV7-2 with TRBJ1-5; D uncertain. Germline CDR1 SGHTA, CDR2 FQGNSA. This CDR3 contains 13 residues. The V and J ends lost 1 base and 7 bases respectively, with 8 bases between them. The CDR3 nucleotides are TGTGCCAGCAGCTTAGGGGAAAGGCAGCCCCAGCATTTT. Translated: CASSLGERQPQHF.

V and J are TRBV7-2 and TRBJ2-6; either TRBD1 or TRBD2 may supply D (6 bases each). The germline V gene has CDR1 SGHTA and CDR2 FQGNSA. The ends were cut back, 2 bases at V and 2 bases at J, with 7 bases in the middle. This CDR3 has 15 amino acids. The CDR3 is CASSLRGAGANVLTF. The CDR3, as DNA: TGTGCCAGCAGCTTAAGGGGGGCTGGGGCCAACGTCCTGACTTTC. Together with reference TRBV7-2 and TRBJ2-6, the CDR3 gives the full variable domain: GAGVSQSPSNKVTEKGKDVELRCDPISGHTALYWYRQSLGQGLEFLIYFQGNSAPDKSGLPSDRFSAERTGGSVSTLTIQRTQQEDSAVYLCASSLRGAGANVLTFGAGSRLTVL.

The genes are TRBV10-3 and TRBJ2-1, with 13 positions matching TRBD2. The V gene's germline CDR1 is ENHRY and CDR2 SYGVKD. This CDR3 is 15 amino acids long. V dropped 3 bases and J dropped 8; count of bases not matched to a gene: 4. The CDR3 DNA reads as TGTGCCATCAGTGAATGGACTAGCGGGAGCTATGAGCAGTTCTTC. Its protein is CAISEWTSGSYEQFF.

The V gene is TRBV5-4, the J gene TRBJ1-1; TRBD1 is a possible D gene (6 bases). Germline CDR1 SGHNT, CDR2 YYREEE (reference sequence). CDR3 length equals 14 residues. With 4 bases removed from V and 5 bases from J, the gap between germline ends came to 15 bases. The chain's CDR3 is CASSGTGRETEAFF. Here the CDR3 DNA reads TGTGCCAGCAGCGGCACAGGGAGAGAGACTGAAGCTTTCTTT.

The rearrangement uses TRBV10-3 and TRBJ1-2; 7 bases match TRBD1. The J segment lost 0 bases and the V segment lost 6 bases, leaving 4 bases of the junction unmatched. CDR3 length equals 14 residues. CDR1 and CDR2 (germline): ENHRY, SYGVKD. Written as DNA, the CDR3 is TGTGCCATCAGGACCGGGACAGCTAACTATGGCTACACCTTC. Its protein product is CAIRTGTANYGYTF.

The chain is built from TRBV4-3 and TRBJ2-3, with D unclear. V was cut by 2 bases and J by 6 bases, with 12 bases left in between. The CDR3 has 14 residues. CDR1 is LGHNA and CDR2 is YSLEER in the germline V gene. In nucleotides, the CDR3 is TGCGCCAGCAGCCAATTAGGGAAAGCGGATACGCAGTATTTT. It yields the protein CASSQLGKADTQYF.

Notes on this clone: The same CDR3 also results from other DNA sequences found in this sample. CDR3 loop: CATSRGGSSYNEQFF. In DNA form, the CDR3 reads TGTGCCACCAGCAGAGGAGGGAGCTCCTACAATGAGCAGTTCTTC. V usage is TRBV15 and J usage is TRBJ2-1; tentative D call: TRBD2 (5 bases). The CDR3 runs to 15 residues. Trimming took off 1 base at V and 0 bases at J, with 7 bases between the two ends. Germline V gene sequence: CDR1 LNHNV, CDR2 YYDKDF (reference sequence).

Note on this clone: The sample holds other DNA sequences that translate to the same CDR3. The chain combines TRBV4-1 with TRBJ2-7; the match to TRBD1 covers 7 bases. CDR3 size: 14 residues. After removal of 1 base from V and 2 bases from J, the junction contained 2 bases not matched to a gene. Germline CDR1 is MGHRA and CDR2 is YSYEKL. The chain's CDR3 is CASSQGQGAYEQYF. CDR3 sequence (DNA): TGCGCCAGCAGCCAAGGTCAGGGGGCCTACGAGCAGTACTTC.

The rearrangement uses TRBV3-1 (or the pseudogene TRBV3-2) and TRBJ2-3; D is perhaps TRBD2 (6 bases). Trimming took 4 bases from V and 2 from J, leaving 7 bases between them. This CDR3 is 13 amino acids long. Germline V gene data show CDR1 as LGHDT and CDR2 as YNNKEL (reference sequence). The CDR3 region is CASSRLDTDTQYF. The CDR3 DNA is TGTGCCAGCAGCCGACTAGACACAGATACGCAGTATTTT.

The chain uses TRBV2 and TRBJ2-1; D ambiguous. The CDR3 length is 11 residues. Between the trimmed V and J ends, which lost 6 bases and 4 bases, there was a span of 4 bases. Germline loops: CDR1 SNHLY, CDR2 FYNNEI. The CDR3 loop is CASRLYNEQFF. Here the CDR3 DNA reads TGTGCCAGCAGACTTTACAATGAGCAGTTCTTC.

The J gene is TRBJ2-6, the V gene TRBV4-1; no firm D call. Trimming left V 3 bases short and J 0 bases short, with 12 bases between. The germline CDR1 and CDR2 sequences are MGHRA and YSYEKL. This CDR3 is 17 amino acids long. CDR3 in DNA: TGCGCCAGCAGCCAGCACAGTGCTCCCTCTGGGGCCAACGTCCTGACTTTC. Residues: CASSQHSAPSGANVLTF.

V and J are TRBV5-1 and TRBJ1-4; D not certain. Looked up from germline, CDR1 is SGHRS and CDR2 is YFSETQ. V was trimmed by 0 bases and J by 4 bases, leaving 7 bases between them. The CDR3 runs 14 residues. CDR3 nucleotides: TGCGCCAGCAGCTTGGGGCCTAGTAATGAAAAACTGTTTTTT. Protein product: CASSLGPSNEKLFF.

This sequence joins TRBV7-9 and TRBJ2-1; 14 nucleotides match TRBD2. The CDR3 is made up of 18 amino acids. Germline V gene lookup returns CDR1 SEHNR and CDR2 FQNEAQ (reference sequence). The trim removed 5 bases at V and 0 bases at J, leaving 6 bases unmatched. CDR3 amino acids: CASSTLGLAGASYNEQFF. In DNA, the CDR3 is TGTGCCAGCAGCACATTGGGACTAGCGGGAGCCTCCTACAATGAGCAGTTCTTC. Together with reference TRBV7-9 and TRBJ2-1, the CDR3 gives the full variable domain: DTGVSQNPRHKITKRGQNVTFRCDPISEHNRLYWYRQTLGQGPEFLTYFQNEAQLEKSRLLSDRFSAERPKGSFSTLEIQRTEQGDSAMYLCASSTLGLAGASYNEQFFGPGTRLTVL.

This clone was observed once. V is TRBV25-1 and J is TRBJ1-6; possible D gene TRBD1, 5 bases. Germline CDR1 reads MGHDK; CDR2 reads SYGVNS. V lost 2 bases and J 4 bases, leaving 6 bases between the germline ends. The CDR3 is made up of 14 amino acids. The CDR3 DNA reads TGTGCCAGCAGTGAACACAGGTATAATTCACCCCTCCACTTT. This gives the protein CASSEHRYNSPLHF.

V and J are TRBV27 and TRBJ2-2, with 8 bases lining up with TRBD2. The CDR3 extends over 15 amino acids. With V trimmed by 3 bases and J by 8 bases, 8 bases remained unmatched. CDR1 is MNHEY, CDR2 SMNVEV, per germline (reference sequence). CDR3 nucleotides: TGTGCCAGCAGTTTTGGCGGGGGGCGGTCGGGGGAGCTGTTTTTT. It is translated as CASSFGGGRSGELFF.

The chain links TRBV2 to TRBJ2-2; 7 bases map to TRBD1. Trimming removed 5 bases from V and 7 bases from J; junction bases left unmatched: 4. CDR3 length: 13 amino acids. Germline lookup yields CDR1 SNHLY and CDR2 FYNNEI. CDR3 nucleotide sequence: TGTGCCAGCAGTATACAGGGGAACGGGGAGCTGTTTTTT. Its protein is CASSIQGNGELFF.

This chain joins TRBV6-4 and TRBJ2-5; 14 nucleotides align to TRBD2. Per the germline V gene, CDR1 is MRHNA and CDR2 is SNTAGT. V dropped 5 bases and J dropped 5; count of bases not matched to a gene: 4. The CDR3 has 15 amino acids. The CDR3 protein is CASSPTSGGAETQYF. CDR3 bases: TGTGCCAGCAGTCCGACTAGCGGGGGGGCTGAGACCCAGTACTTC.

In DNA form, the CDR3 reads TGTGCCAGCAGTTTATCCTCTGGAAACACCATATATTTT. It translates to CASSLSSGNTIYF. The J gene is TRBJ1-3, the V gene TRBV28; the D is unclear. CDR1 MDHEN and CDR2 SYDVKM come from the germline V gene. Trimming removed 1 base from V and 0 bases from J, with 1 base in between. This CDR3 spans 13 amino acids.

The CDR3 protein is CAISRTGEHEQYF. The CDR3 DNA follows: TGTGCCATCAGTAGGACAGGGGAACACGAGCAGTACTTC. The chain employs TRBV10-3 and TRBJ2-7; 9 nucleotides agree with TRBD1. Germline-derived CDR1 and CDR2 are ENHRY and SYGVKD. The CDR3 has 13 residues. The V segment lost 5 bases and the J segment 5 bases; nucleotides outside the gene matches: 4.

The table lists this clone with a count of one. The chain joins TRBV7-3 to TRBJ2-5; 11 bases are a match to TRBD1. V dropped 5 bases and J dropped 5; count of bases not matched to a gene: 7. Germline CDR1 reads SGHTA; CDR2 reads FQGTGA. CDR3 size: 15 residues. DNA for the CDR3: TGTGCCAGCAGCACCGGACAGGGGGCTTATGAGACCCAGTACTTC. As protein: CASSTGQGAYETQYF.

V and J are TRBV3-1 (or the pseudogene TRBV3-2) and TRBJ2-7, with TRBD2 identical over 9 bases. Germline values: CDR1 LGHDT, CDR2 YNNKEL (reference sequence). V lost 4 bases to trimming and J lost 6 bases; unmatched junction nucleotides: 10. The CDR3 has 15 amino acids. The CDR3 coding sequence is TGTGCCAGCAGCCTCCTCGTGGCGGGGGGGCTCGAGCAGTACTTC. This sequence encodes CASSLLVAGGLEQYF.